Listed below are T cell receptor beta chains from one sample, sequenced in a study of T cell responses to AZD1222 COVID-19 vaccine. The protocol was immunoSEQ multiplex PCR, while the TCRdb copy is restricted to in-frame clones and leaves out a portion. The sample includes roughly 49,000 clones, 70% to 85% seen only once; the top ten take roughly 22%. The sequenced sample was peripheral blood, obtained on day 0 of MenACWY control vaccination. The receptor source for this set is an adult in good health. Both conserved end residues are part of each CDR3. A D gene is named only where the DNA matches it firmly. Clone size is stated in some rows and not others, as once, few, many or a class when expanded.

cdr3_aa cdr3_nt clone_size j_call cdr3_length v_call d_call
CASSLEGVRGQPQHF TGTGCCAGCAGCTTGGAGGGGGTAAGGGGTCAGCCCCAGCATTTT - TRBJ1-5 15 TRBV5-6 -
CASSPRWGQGEGYTF TGTGCCAGTAGTCCCCGGTGGGGGCAGGGGGAAGGCTACACCTTC - TRBJ1-2 15 TRBV19 TRBD1
CASRADRVPNYGYTF TGTGCCAGCAGAGCAGACAGGGTCCCTAACTATGGCTACACCTTC - TRBJ1-2 15 TRBV2 TRBD1
CATSTSTNTEAFF TGTGCCACCAGCACTAGCACAAACACTGAAGCTTTCTTT once TRBJ1-1 13 TRBV15 -
CASSLSGPLGGKLFF TGTGCCAGCAGTTTATCTGGCCCCCTCGGTGGAAAACTGTTTTTT once TRBJ1-4 15 TRBV28 -
CASSISEKLFF TGTGCCAGTAGTATAAGTGAAAAACTGTTTTTT - TRBJ1-4 11 TRBV19 -
CASSAQGFNEQFF TGTGCCAGCAGTGCCCAGGGTTTCAATGAGCAGTTCTTC - TRBJ2-1 13 TRBV2 -
CASSPGTTNTEAFF TGCGCCAGCAGCCCGGGGACGACGAACACTGAAGCTTTCTTT once TRBJ1-1 14 TRBV5-1 -
CASSKPTPPEQFF TGTGCCAGCAGCAAGCCGACCCCTCCTGAGCAGTTCTTC few TRBJ2-1 13 TRBV5-4 -
CASSSERDSRSTDTQYF TGTGCCAGCAGCTCCGAGCGGGACAGTAGGAGCACAGATACGCAGTATTTT - TRBJ2-3 17 TRBV7-6 -
CASGLQGASGYTF TGTGCTAGTGGTTTACAGGGGGCATCGGGCTACACCTTC - TRBJ1-2 13 TRBV12-5 TRBD1
CASSLRSGTEAFF TGTGCCAGCAGCCTCAGAAGTGGCACTGAAGCTTTCTTT - TRBJ1-1 13 TRBV9 -
CASSGGMANYGYTF TGTGCCAGCAGTGGCGGGATGGCAAACTATGGCTACACCTTC few TRBJ1-2 14 TRBV2 -
CASRGGDRTATGYTF TGTGCCAGCAGGGGGGGTGATCGGACAGCTACTGGCTACACCTTC - TRBJ1-2 15 TRBV27 -
CASSPKQNNQPQHF TGTGCCAGCTCACCAAAACAGAACAATCAGCCCCAGCATTTT - TRBJ1-5 14 TRBV18 -
CASSLAAQGNTIYF TGTGCCAGCAGCTTAGCGGCGCAGGGGAACACCATATATTTT - TRBJ1-3 14 TRBV7-2 -
CASSVGVAPLHF TGTGCCAGCAGCGTAGGGGTGGCACCCCTCCACTTT - TRBJ1-6 12 TRBV9 -
CASSIQGEGAQHF TGTGCCAGTAGTATACAGGGGGAAGGAGCCCAGCATTTT - TRBJ1-5 13 TRBV19 TRBD1
CASSRQGYYEQYF TGTGCCAGCAGTCGACAGGGATACTACGAGCAGTACTTC - TRBJ2-7 13 TRBV6-5 TRBD1
CASSQDHSASANTGELFF TGCGCCAGCAGCCAAGACCATTCGGCTAGCGCGAACACCGGGGAGCTGTTTTTT - TRBJ2-2 18 TRBV4-1 -
CASSTQGTSTDTQYF TGTGCCAGCAGCACCCAGGGAACTAGCACAGATACGCAGTATTTT - TRBJ2-3 15 TRBV7-2 -
CATRHDRVSTDTQYF TGTGCCACCAGACACGACAGGGTGAGCACAGATACGCAGTATTTT - TRBJ2-3 15 TRBV15 TRBD1
CASSEQWGLTEAFF TGTGCCAGCAGTGAACAATGGGGACTCACTGAAGCTTTCTTT few TRBJ1-1 14 TRBV6-1 -
CASSLAGGTGGYEQYF TGTGCCAGCAGCTTGGCCGGTGGGACAGGGGGTTACGAGCAGTACTTC - TRBJ2-7 16 TRBV5-5 TRBD1
CASTIQLRETQYF TGTGCCAGCACCATACAGCTGAGAGAGACCCAGTACTTC - TRBJ2-5 13 TRBV6-5 -
CASSPQGPLPSNTEAFF TGTGCCAGCAGTCCACAGGGACCCCTCCCATCGAACACTGAAGCTTTCTTT - TRBJ1-1 17 TRBV28 -
CASSLNRTTLHF TGTGCCAGCAGCTTAAATCGCACCACGCTCCACTTT - TRBJ1-6 12 TRBV5-5 -
CASSLVRGAKGDNEQFF TGTGCCAGCAGCTTGGTCAGGGGGGCTAAAGGAGACAATGAGCAGTTCTTC - TRBJ2-1 17 TRBV5-6 -
CAWSIWGENTEAFF TGTGCCTGGAGTATCTGGGGGGAGAACACTGAAGCTTTCTTT - TRBJ1-1 14 TRBV30 -
CASSTPAGAQETQYF TGCGCCAGCAGCACCCCTGCTGGGGCCCAAGAGACCCAGTACTTC - TRBJ2-5 15 TRBV5-1 -
CASSFFSRGTAVGNEQFF TGTGCCAGCAGCTTCTTTAGTCGGGGGACTGCTGTAGGTAATGAGCAGTTCTTC - TRBJ2-1 18 TRBV7-8 -
CASSDLIRAGSNQPQHF TGTGCCAGCAGTGATCTGATAAGGGCGGGGAGCAATCAGCCCCAGCATTTT few TRBJ1-5 17 TRBV6-1 -
CASSLGTVYNEQFF TGTGCCAGCAGTTTAGGGACAGTATACAATGAGCAGTTCTTC - TRBJ2-1 14 TRBV28 TRBD1
CASSSPVIAGNEQYF TGTGCCAGCAGCTCCCCCGTCATAGCGGGAAACGAGCAGTACTTC once TRBJ2-7 15 TRBV28 TRBD2
CASGGGAASETQYF TGTGCCAGCGGCGGGGGGGCCGCTTCTGAGACCCAGTACTTC - TRBJ2-5 14 TRBV5-6 TRBD2
CASSPDPLVDTIYF TGTGCCAGCAGTCCTGACCCGCTGGTCGACACCATATATTTT - TRBJ1-3 14 TRBV5-6 -
CASSSRTSGSYEQYF TGCGCCAGCAGCTCCAGGACTAGCGGGAGTTACGAGCAGTACTTC - TRBJ2-7 15 TRBV4-1 TRBD2
CASGIFTTDTQYF TGTGCTAGTGGTATCTTCACGACAGATACGCAGTATTTT - TRBJ2-3 13 TRBV12-5 -
CASSYSGSVEAFF TGTGCCAGCAGTTACTCCGGCTCAGTGGAGGCTTTCTTT - TRBJ1-1 13 TRBV6-5 -
CASSYEKGTEAFF TGTGCCAGCAGCTATGAGAAGGGCACTGAAGCTTTCTTT - TRBJ1-1 13 TRBV9 -
CASSPGVPINQPQHF TGTGCCAGCTCACCAGGGGTACCTATCAATCAGCCCCAGCATTTT - TRBJ1-5 15 TRBV18 -
CASSSDSGGNYGYTF TGTGCCAGCAGTTCCGACTCCGGGGGGAACTATGGCTACACCTTC - TRBJ1-2 15 TRBV28 -
CASSFGGTGNEQFF TGTGCCAGCAGTTTCGGGGGAACAGGAAATGAGCAGTTCTTC - TRBJ2-1 14 TRBV27 -
CARSPETGVLYEQYF TGTGCCAGAAGCCCGGAGACAGGGGTTTTATACGAGCAGTACTTC - TRBJ2-7 15 TRBV5-3 TRBD1
CASSYSGRFRTF TGTGCCAGCAGTTACTCGGGAAGGTTCCGTACCTTT - TRBJ1-1 12 TRBV6-5 -